The 26 T cell receptor beta chains presented below share a single source sample, sequenced in a study of OX40 agonist ivuxolimab in advanced cancers. Generated by immunoSEQ multiplex PCR, the TCRdb table keeps only in-frame clones and is missing some. The sample carries 20,000 to 25,000 clones, 75% to 90% recorded once. The sample consisted of CD4+ or CD8+ T cells sorted from blood, taken in a trial of the OX40 agonist ivuxolimab. These receptors were collected from an adult with an advanced solid tumor such as melanoma, head and neck, liver or kidney cancer.

The V call is TRBV28, the J call TRBJ1-5; D call uncertain. Between the trimmed V and J ends, which lost 5 bases and 12 bases, there was a span of 20 bases. The germline CDR1 and CDR2 sequences are MDHEN and SYDVKM. CDR3 length: 14 amino acids. The CDR3 nucleotides are TGTGCCAGCAGTCCCCAAAGAGGTGGAAGCGTCCAGCATTTT. Translated: CASSPQRGGSVQHF. Supplemented by reference TRBV28 and TRBJ1-5, the full variable domain reads DVKVTQSSRYLVKRTGEKVFLECVQDMDHENMFWYRQDPGLGLRLIYFSYDVKMKEKGDIPEGYSVSREKKERFSLILESASTNQTSMYLCASSPQRGGSVQHFGDGTRLSIL.

This chain connects TRBV29-1 to TRBJ2-1, with a weak D call TRBD2 (5 bases). Germline loops: CDR1 SQVTM, CDR2 ANQGSEA. Trimming shortened V by 6 bases and J by 2 bases, and 14 bases separated the two germline ends. CDR3 length: 14 residues. The CDR3, as DNA: TGCAGCGTAGTAGCCACGGGGACCTACAATGAGCAGTTCTTC. This translates into CSVVATGTYNEQFF.

The chain recombines TRBV14 with TRBJ2-7; 10 bases map to TRBD1. Per the germline V gene, CDR1 is SGHDN and CDR2 is FVKESK. The J segment lost 0 bases and the V segment lost 6 bases, leaving 5 bases of the junction unmatched. This CDR3 spans 15 amino acids. The CDR3 DNA follows: TGTGCCAGCAGTTCTGGGACAGGGGTCTCCTACGAGCAGTACTTC. Its protein is CASSSGTGVSYEQYF.

The chain carries TRBV19 and TRBJ2-7; D is uncertain. The CDR3 consists of 13 residues. The germline V gene encodes CDR1 LNHDA and CDR2 SQIVND (reference sequence). Trimming took 3 bases from V and 0 from J, leaving 6 bases between them. In DNA, the CDR3 is TGTGCCAGTAGTATGCAGGCCTCCTACGAGCAGTACTTC. It yields the protein CASSMQASYEQYF. Complete variable domain (other parts from reference TRBV19 and TRBJ2-7): DGGITQSPKYLFRKEGQNVTLSCEQNLNHDAMYWYRQDPGQGLRLIYYSQIVNDFQKGDIAEGYSVSREKKESFPLTVTSAQKNPTAFYLCASSMQASYEQYFGPGTRLTVT.

The CDR3 nucleotides are TGTGCCAGCAGCTTGCTAGCGGGAGCTACCCGGGAGACCCAGTACTTC. This codes for CASSLLAGATRETQYF. This chain connects TRBV5-6 to TRBJ2-5, with 10 bases identical to TRBD2. Germline-derived CDR1 and CDR2 are SGHDT and YYEEEE. The V gene end was trimmed by 1 base and the J gene end by 5 bases; junction bases not matched to a gene: 8. This CDR3 has 16 residues.

V usage is TRBV6-1 and J usage is TRBJ2-7, with D unresolved. The germline V gene has CDR1 MNHNS and CDR2 SASEGT. The CDR3 length is 9 residues. Trimming shortened V by 9 bases and J by 3 bases, and 3 bases separated the two germline ends. CDR3 in DNA: TGTGCCAGTAGCTACGAGCAGTACTTC. Encoded protein: CASSYEQYF.

This clone was found a few times. The gene calls are TRBV25-1 and TRBJ2-7, with TRBD1 matching 9 bases. Germline V gives CDR1 MGHDK, CDR2 SYGVNS. The CDR3 runs to 11 residues. In DNA, the CDR3 is TGTGCTACCGGACAGGGGTACGAGCAGTACTTC. It encodes CATGQGYEQYF.

The chain has TRBV2 and TRBJ1-1; 8 bases line up with TRBD1. CDR1 is SNHLY and CDR2 is FYNNEI in the germline V gene. The CDR3 loop spans 14 amino acids. V was pared by 6 bases and J by 0 bases, with 3 bases of the junction left unmatched. This CDR3 reads CASRSRGLNTEAFF. Written as DNA, the CDR3 is TGTGCCAGCAGGAGCAGGGGGCTGAACACTGAAGCTTTCTTT.

The chain links TRBV7-2 to TRBJ2-7; D gene uncertain. V gave up 8 bases and J gave up 6 bases, with 11 bases separating them. The germline gives CDR1 SGHTA, CDR2 FQGNSA. The CDR3 has 11 residues. Here the CDR3 reads CASGHGAEQYF. The CDR3 DNA sequence: TGTGCCAGCGGCCACGGCGCCGAGCAGTACTTC.

The V and J genes are TRBV7-9 and TRBJ2-2; D gene unclear. The V end lost 1 base, the J end lost 6 bases, and 15 bases lay between the germline ends. Per the germline V gene, CDR1 is SEHNR and CDR2 is FQNEAQ (reference sequence). This CDR3 spans 16 amino acids. The CDR3 sequence: CASSLDPSHGPGELFF. CDR3 coding DNA: TGTGCCAGCAGCTTAGACCCTTCTCATGGGCCCGGGGAGCTGTTTTTT.

This clone appeared a few times. The chain links TRBV27 to TRBJ2-1, with a weak D call TRBD2 (5 bases). The V gene's germline CDR1 is MNHEY and CDR2 SMNVEV (reference sequence). Trimming removed 5 bases from V and 3 bases from J, with 14 bases in between. The CDR3 contains 15 residues. The CDR3 protein is CASSHAASSYNEQFF. CDR3 nucleotide sequence: TGTGCCAGCAGTCATGCTGCTAGCAGCTACAATGAGCAGTTCTTC.

This clone appeared once. The rearrangement uses TRBV4-1 and TRBJ2-1; a weak D match, TRBD2 (5 bases). The CDR3 runs 15 residues. Trimming cost V 0 bases and J 6 bases, with 12 bases left between them. In germline, CDR1 is MGHRA, CDR2 YSYEKL. The CDR3 nucleotides read TGCGCCAGCAGCCAAGACGCGGCGGGTGGCAATGAGCAGTTCTTC. It encodes CASSQDAAGGNEQFF.

The CDR3 protein is CASGFSTFPGELFF. The CDR3 bases are TGTGCTAGTGGTTTTTCCACCTTTCCCGGGGAGCTGTTTTTT. V and J are TRBV12-5 and TRBJ2-2; D is uncertain. Per germline, CDR1 LGHNT and CDR2 FRNRAP. V lost 3 bases and J lost 6, with 11 bases in between. This CDR3 spans 14 amino acids.

Sample share makes this clone medium-sized. J is TRBJ2-3 and V is TRBV11-2; TRBD2 matches 11 bases. This CDR3 has 18 residues. Germline V gene data show CDR1 as SGHAT and CDR2 as FQNNGV. V dropped 6 bases and J dropped 4; count of bases not matched to a gene: 15. The CDR3 protein is CASRKLGEGLADPDTQYF. In nucleotides, the CDR3 is TGTGCCAGCAGAAAACTCGGGGAGGGACTAGCGGACCCAGATACGCAGTATTTT.

V usage is TRBV29-1 and J usage is TRBJ2-1; 9 nucleotides agree with TRBD1. The CDR3 length is 15 residues. Germline V lookup: CDR1 SQVTM, CDR2 ANQGSEA. The trim removed 3 bases at V and 4 bases at J, leaving 7 bases unmatched. CDR3 sequence (DNA): TGCAGCGTTGAGGGTGAGGACAGGGGATACAATGAGCAGTTCTTC. Translating gives CSVEGEDRGYNEQFF.

The J gene is TRBJ2-1, the V gene TRBV7-9; 10 nucleotides match TRBD1. Germline CDR1 is SEHNR and CDR2 is FQNEAQ (reference sequence). The CDR3 has 16 residues. The junction had 4 bases not matched to a gene; V was cut back by 3 bases and J by 2 bases. CDR3 loop: CASSLGGTGAYNEQFF. The CDR3 DNA reads TGTGCCAGCAGCTTGGGAGGGACAGGGGCCTACAATGAGCAGTTCTTC.

The V call is TRBV6-5, the J call TRBJ2-7, with D tentatively TRBD1 (5 bases). The germline gives CDR1 MNHEY, CDR2 SVGAGI. V lost 2 bases and J 2 bases, leaving 13 bases between the germline ends. CDR3 length: 15 residues. CDR3 region: CASSYGWWGAYEQYF. CDR3 bases: TGTGCCAGCAGTTACGGCTGGTGGGGCGCCTACGAGCAGTACTTC.

This chain links TRBV5-4 with TRBJ1-3, with D hard to call. Germline V CDR1 and CDR2: SGHNT, YYREEE (reference sequence). The V and J ends lost 4 bases and 8 bases respectively, with 10 bases between them. The CDR3 runs to 12 residues. The CDR3 nucleotides are TGTGCCAGCAGCGACCTCGGAGACACCATATATTTT. It translates to CASSDLGDTIYF. The full variable domain, completed using reference TRBV5-4 and TRBJ1-3, is ETGVTQSPTHLIKTRGQQVTLRCSSQSGHNTVSWYQQALGQGPQFIFQYYREEENGRGNFPPRFSGLQFPNYSSELNVNALELDDSALYLCASSDLGDTIYFGEGSWLTVV.

This rearrangement joins TRBV28 to TRBJ1-2, with no clear D. Germline-derived CDR1 and CDR2 are MDHEN and SYDVKM. Deletions cut 2 bases from V and 7 bases from J, with 17 bases between. The CDR3 has 15 residues. CDR3 sequence (DNA): TGTGCCAGCAGTTTACCGGAGACCGTCCTCTCTGGCTACACCTTC. Amino acid sequence: CASSLPETVLSGYTF.

The chain couples TRBV6-5 to TRBJ1-1, with D possibly TRBD1 on 6 matching bases. The CDR3 has 13 residues. Germline lookup yields CDR1 MNHEY and CDR2 SVGAGI. Deletions cut 11 bases from V and 1 base from J, with 14 bases between. Here the CDR3 reads CACLGGPNTEAFF. In DNA form, the CDR3 reads TGTGCCTGCCTGGGGGGGCCGAACACTGAAGCTTTCTTT.

The CDR3 loop is CASSESGKGGVNYGYTF. The CDR3 nucleotides are TGTGCCAGCAGTGAAAGTGGTAAGGGTGGGGTTAACTATGGCTACACCTTC. The chain uses TRBV6-1 and TRBJ1-2; D is ambiguous. CDR1 and CDR2 from the germline V gene are MNHNS and SASEGT. Trimming took 2 bases from V and 1 from J, leaving 17 bases between them. The CDR3 extends over 17 amino acids.

The rearrangement joins TRBV7-9 to TRBJ2-7, with D unresolved. V lost 1 base to trimming and J lost 5 bases, with 15 bases between them. Per germline, CDR1 SEHNR and CDR2 FQNEAQ (reference sequence). The CDR3 is made up of 15 amino acids. The CDR3 sequence is CASSLDASLLDEQYF. CDR3 sequence (DNA): TGTGCCAGCAGCTTAGACGCCAGCTTGCTGGACGAGCAGTACTTC.

The chain is built from TRBV28 and TRBJ2-2; D ambiguous. Trimming removed 3 bases from V and 6 bases from J, with 11 bases in between. CDR3 length equals 14 residues. CDR1 is MDHEN and CDR2 is SYDVKM in the germline V gene. For the CDR3, the DNA is TGTGCCAGCAGTTTGTGGAAATTGGCCGGGGAGCTGTTTTTT. Its translation: CASSLWKLAGELFF.

The chain uses TRBV7-9 and TRBJ2-3, with 12 bases aligning to TRBD2. The CDR3 covers 16 residues. Trimming cost V 5 bases and J 1 base; bases outside gene matches: 4. Germline V CDR1 and CDR2: SEHNR, FQNEAQ (reference sequence). CDR3: CASSPRTSGGTDTQYF. CDR3 coding DNA: TGTGCCAGCAGCCCGCGGACTAGCGGGGGCACAGATACGCAGTATTTT.

The chain recombines TRBV7-6 with TRBJ2-4, with TRBD1 as a possible D gene (6 bases). Trimming took 5 bases from V and 6 from J, leaving 14 bases between them. Germline values: CDR1 SGHVS, CDR2 FNYEAQ. CDR3 length: 14 amino acids. The CDR3: CASSPPRGGNIQYF. The DNA of the CDR3 is TGTGCCAGCAGCCCTCCCAGGGGCGGAAACATTCAGTACTTC.

The genes are TRBV12-5 and TRBJ2-5; tentatively, D is TRBD2 (5 bases). V dropped 5 bases and J dropped 4 bases, with 20 bases sitting between them. Germline CDR1 and CDR2: LGHNT and FRNRAP. CDR3 length equals 16 residues. The CDR3 loop is CASGLAGEGLRETQYF. As DNA, the CDR3 is TGTGCTAGTGGTCTGGCGGGCGAGGGATTGAGAGAGACCCAGTACTTC.